This TCR beta chain was profiled in a study of molecular identifiers for immune sequencing clone quantification. CDR1 and CDR2 from the germline V gene are MNHEY and SMNVEV (reference sequence). The V and J ends lost 6 bases and 0 bases respectively, with 9 bases between them. The CDR3 extends over 15 amino acids. This clonotype was counted ten times or more. TCRdb independently ran MiXCR on the PCR reads; one entry per CDR3 protein. Here the sample spans over 600,000 distinct CDR3 sequences, 20% being singletons. The V call is TRBV27, the J call TRBJ2-6, with D unresolved. This receptor was identified in a human donor in good health. Some libraries in this study had Jurkat cell RNA spiked in. The material sequenced was naive CD8+ T cells from blood, with Jurkat cell RNA spiked in. The sample's subset: FACS-sorted CD8+CD4-CCR7+CD45RA+ naive T cells. CDR3 sequence (DNA): TGTGCCAGCAGCCCGGGTAGCTCTGGGGCCAACGTCCTGACTTTC. Protein product: CASSPGSSGANVLTF. The full variable domain, with the rest looked up from reference TRBV27 and TRBJ2-6, is EAQVTQNPRYLITVTGKKLTVTCSQNMNHEYMSWYRQDPGLGLRQIYYSMNVEVTDKGDVPEGYKVSRKEKRNFPLILESPSPNQTSLYFCASSPGSSGANVLTFGAGSRLTVL.